Presented here are 17 T cell receptor beta chains from one specimen sequenced in a study of CD4 T cells in relation to SARS-CoV-2 and coronaviruses. Assay: immunoSEQ multiplex PCR; the TCRdb copy retains only in-frame clones and omits some. Seen here are about 60,000 clones, about 91% observed once, and the top ten hold around 0.4%. Material for sequencing was naive CD4+ T cells from PBMCs. Subset here: naive CD4+ T cells isolated by negative enrichment. The origin of the receptors is an adult with COVID-19.

The rearrangement uses TRBV18 and TRBJ2-3; 7 bases agree with TRBD1. Trimming at V came to 5 bases and at J to 1 base, leaving 3 bases not matched to a gene. Per the germline V gene, CDR1 is KGHSH and CDR2 is LQKENI. CDR3 length: 14 residues. The CDR3 loop reads CASSEGARTDTQYF. Written as DNA, the CDR3 is TGTGCCAGCTCAGAGGGGGCGCGCACAGATACGCAGTATTTT.

This chain joins TRBV21-1 and TRBJ2-2. TRBV21-1 counts as a pseudogene. The CDR3 consists of 15 residues. In DNA form, the CDR3 reads TGTGCCAGCAGCAAGTGGGGGATATTCACCGGGGAGCTGTTTTTT. Protein product: CASSKWGIFTGELFF.

The genes are TRBV6-2 or TRBV6-3 and TRBJ2-7, with D possibly matching TRBD2 (5 bases). V was shortened by 2 bases and J by 2 bases, with 13 bases between the two germline ends. The germline CDR1 and CDR2 sequences are MNHEY and SVGEGT. The CDR3 has 15 residues. CDR3 in amino acids: CASSYARVGTYEQYF. The CDR3 nucleotides read TGTGCCAGCAGTTACGCGCGGGTGGGGACCTACGAGCAGTACTTC.

The chain recombines TRBV5-1 with TRBJ2-3; TRBD2 agrees at 11 bases. This CDR3 has 18 amino acids. V lost 4 bases and J lost 0; bases outside the gene matches: 10. CDR1 is SGHRS and CDR2 is YFSETQ in the germline V gene. CDR3 residues: CASSPGTSGRFSTDTQYF. CDR3 sequence (DNA): TGCGCCAGCAGCCCGGGGACTAGCGGTCGTTTTAGCACAGATACGCAGTATTTT.

The chain has TRBV9 and TRBJ2-3, with D maybe TRBD1 (6 bases). Germline values: CDR1 SGDLS, CDR2 YYNGEE. The CDR3 has 15 residues. Trimming removed 5 bases from V and 2 bases from J, with 15 bases in between. The CDR3 loop is CASRGAGDPTDTQYF. As DNA, the CDR3 is TGTGCCAGCAGGGGGGCAGGGGACCCCACAGATACGCAGTATTTT.

The chain combines TRBV19 with TRBJ1-3, with D unclear. The V gene's germline CDR1 is LNHDA and CDR2 SQIVND (reference sequence). This CDR3 comprises 14 residues. V lost 7 bases to trimming and J lost 0 bases, with 10 bases between them. CDR3 coding DNA: TGTGCCAGTATTCCGACCCACTCTGGAAACACCATATATTTT. It translates to CASIPTHSGNTIYF. The complete variable domain, with remaining parts taken from reference TRBV19 and TRBJ1-3, reads DGGITQSPKYLFRKEGQNVTLSCEQNLNHDAMYWYRQDPGQGLRLIYYSQIVNDFQKGDIAEGYSVSREKKESFPLTVTSAQKNPTAFYLCASIPTHSGNTIYFGEGSWLTVV.

V gene TRBV7-9 combines with J gene TRBJ2-1; TRBD1 agrees at 11 bases. CDR1 and CDR2 from the germline V gene are SEHNR and FQNEAQ (reference sequence). Losses at the gene ends were 5 bases for V and 0 bases for J; bases not matched to a gene: 12. The CDR3 length is 19 residues. Written as DNA, the CDR3 is TGTGCCAGCAGCCGGACAGGGGGCGCTTGGGCGAGCTCCTACAATGAGCAGTTCTTC. Amino acid sequence: CASSRTGGAWASSYNEQFF.

This clone was recorded a few times. The chain uses TRBV10-1 and TRBJ2-7, with unresolved D. The germline V gene has CDR1 WNHNN and CDR2 SYGVQD (reference sequence). The V and J ends lost 3 bases and 0 bases respectively, with 0 bases between them. The CDR3 runs 11 residues. For the CDR3, the DNA is TGCGCCAGCAGTGACTCCTACGAGCAGTACTTC. As protein: CASSDSYEQYF.

The gene calls are TRBV7-9 and TRBJ2-1, with D hard to call. Germline V lookup: CDR1 SEHNR, CDR2 FQNEAQ (reference sequence). The CDR3 spans 12 residues. The germline V and J ends were trimmed by 8 bases and 4 bases, with 9 bases remaining between them. In DNA, the CDR3 is TGTGCCAGCGGGCATCTATACAATGAGCAGTTCTTC. Encoded protein: CASGHLYNEQFF.

The chain recombines TRBV27 with TRBJ2-5; no reliable D call. Germline V gene data show CDR1 as MNHEY and CDR2 as SMNVEV (reference sequence). The CDR3 runs to 15 residues. V gave up 0 bases and J gave up 1 base, with 9 bases separating them. CDR3 in amino acids: CASSLSRAPQETQYF. The DNA for the CDR3 is TGTGCCAGCAGTTTATCACGGGCTCCCCAAGAGACCCAGTACTTC.

The chain employs TRBV5-8 and TRBJ1-3; D is perhaps TRBD1 (6 bases). The CDR3 covers 15 residues. Trimming shortened V by 4 bases and J by 4 bases, and 15 bases separated the two germline ends. The germline V gene encodes CDR1 SGHTS and CDR2 YDEGEE. CDR3 residues: CASSLQGRFGNTIYF. The DNA of the CDR3 is TGTGCCAGCAGCCTACAGGGAAGGTTCGGAAACACCATATATTTT.

The chain uses TRBV28 and TRBJ2-1; D remains unclear. Trimming took 10 bases from V and 15 from J, leaving 25 bases between them. Germline V lookup: CDR1 MDHEN, CDR2 SYDVKM. The CDR3 has 13 amino acids. The CDR3 region has the DNA TGTGCCATCAAACCCCCCACGGTTGAGCATAGGTTCTTC. Translated: CAIKPPTVEHRFF.

V is TRBV6-2 or TRBV6-3 and J is TRBJ2-1, with 9 bases fitting TRBD1. The CDR3 loop spans 16 amino acids. The V gene's germline CDR1 is MNHEY and CDR2 SVGEGT. V shed 2 bases and J 5 bases; nucleotides not matched to a gene: 7. The CDR3 DNA reads TGTGCCAGCAGTTACAAACCGGGACAGGGAAACAATGAGCAGTTCTTC. It codes for CASSYKPGQGNNEQFF.

Only one count was recorded for this clone. The V and J genes are TRBV7-9 and TRBJ2-7; 7 nucleotides align to TRBD2. V trimming: 5 bases; J trimming: 4 bases; junction bases outside the gene matches: 11. Germline V CDR1 and CDR2: SEHNR, FQNEAQ (reference sequence). This CDR3 has 15 amino acids. CDR3 DNA sequence: TGTGCCAGCAGCCCGGGGTCGTGGCGGGAGTACGAGCAGTACTTC. Protein sequence: CASSPGSWREYEQYF.

V usage is TRBV5-4 and J usage is TRBJ2-7, with 15 bases matching TRBD2. Germline V CDR1 and CDR2: SGHNT, YYREEE (reference sequence). V lost 0 bases to trimming and J lost 3 bases; unmatched junction nucleotides: 4. The length of the CDR3 is 17 residues. This CDR3 reads CASSLGGLAGGNYEQYF. CDR3 nucleotides: TGTGCCAGCAGCTTGGGTGGACTAGCGGGAGGGAACTACGAGCAGTACTTC. The whole variable domain, remainder taken from reference TRBV5-4 and TRBJ2-7, is ETGVTQSPTHLIKTRGQQVTLRCSSQSGHNTVSWYQQALGQGPQFIFQYYREEENGRGNFPPRFSGLQFPNYSSELNVNALELDDSALYLCASSLGGLAGGNYEQYFGPGTRLTVT.

J is TRBJ2-7 and V is TRBV2; no definite D call. The CDR3 totals 15 residues. V lost 2 bases and J lost 3, with 14 bases in between. Germline V CDR1 and CDR2: SNHLY, FYNNEI. The CDR3 region is CASSERRDILYEQYF. CDR3 coding DNA: TGTGCCAGCAGTGAAAGGCGTGACATTCTCTACGAGCAGTACTTC.

The chain combines TRBV30 with TRBJ1-2; a possible D gene is TRBD1 (5 bases). This CDR3 region has 13 residues. The germline gives CDR1 GTSNPN, CDR2 SVGIG (reference sequence). Trimming left V 8 bases short and J 6 bases short, with 19 bases between. CDR3 amino acids: CAQSRVGDDGYTF. CDR3 sequence (DNA): TGTGCCCAGAGTCGGGTAGGGGATGATGGCTACACCTTC.